The clone carrying this T cell receptor (beta chain) was observed many times. The sample belongs to a study of T cells in Graves' hyperthyroidism and ophthalmopathy. RNA transcripts gave rise to amplified TCR beta CDR3 regions. A set of HTBI primers served as the primers for a first-round RT-PCR of the TCR CDR3. From the multiplex PCR reads, TCRdb called clonotypes with MiXCR, one entry per CDR3 protein. The sample contains hundreds of thousands of distinct CDR3 sequences, over 15% of which appear only once. The PBMCs had their origin in around 10 ml of fresh peripheral blood. The CDR3 contains 15 residues. CDR1 and CDR2 from the germline V gene are SGHRS and YFSETQ. J was trimmed by 4 bases and V by 3 bases; bases with no gene match: 9.

The gene calls are TRBV5-1 and TRBJ1-2; TRBD1 matches 7 bases. The sequence derives from a young woman with Graves' hyperthyroidism. The source material was blood. CDR3 coding DNA: TGCGCCAGCAGCTCCCGGGGACAGCTTTTCTATGGCTACACCTTC. It yields the protein CASSSRGQLFYGYTF.